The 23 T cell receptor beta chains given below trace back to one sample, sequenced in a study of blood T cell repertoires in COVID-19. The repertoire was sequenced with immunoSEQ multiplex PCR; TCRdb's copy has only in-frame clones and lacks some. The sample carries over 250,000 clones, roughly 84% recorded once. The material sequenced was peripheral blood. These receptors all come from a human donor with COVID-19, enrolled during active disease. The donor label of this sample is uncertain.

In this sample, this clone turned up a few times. CDR3 region: CASSFVGGRPNNEQFF. For the CDR3, the DNA is TGTGCCAGCAGTTTTGTAGGGGGCCGTCCTAACAATGAGCAGTTCTTC. V usage is TRBV27 and J usage is TRBJ2-1; 7 bases line up with TRBD1. CDR1 is MNHEY, CDR2 SMNVEV, per germline (reference sequence). V lost 3 bases and J lost 5; bases outside the gene matches: 10. This CDR3 is built from 16 residues.

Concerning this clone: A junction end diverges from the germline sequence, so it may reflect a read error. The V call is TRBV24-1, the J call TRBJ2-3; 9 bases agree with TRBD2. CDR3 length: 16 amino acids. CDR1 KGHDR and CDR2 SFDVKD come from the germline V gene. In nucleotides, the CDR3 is TGTGCCACCAGTGATAGGGAAGCGGGAGGCACCGTGGAGTGGAATTTT. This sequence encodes CATSDREAGGTVEWNF.

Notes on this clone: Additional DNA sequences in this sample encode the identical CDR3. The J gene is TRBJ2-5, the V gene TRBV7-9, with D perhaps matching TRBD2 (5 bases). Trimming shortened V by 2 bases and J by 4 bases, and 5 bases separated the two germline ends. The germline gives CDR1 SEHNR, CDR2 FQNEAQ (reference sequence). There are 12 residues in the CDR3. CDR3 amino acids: CASSLSGETQYF. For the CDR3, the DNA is TGTGCCAGCAGCTTAAGCGGAGAGACCCAGTACTTC.

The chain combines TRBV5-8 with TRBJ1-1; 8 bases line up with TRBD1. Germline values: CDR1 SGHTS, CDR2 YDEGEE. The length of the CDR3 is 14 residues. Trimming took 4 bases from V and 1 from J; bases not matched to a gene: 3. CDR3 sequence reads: CASSPGQGNTEAFF. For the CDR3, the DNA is TGTGCCAGCAGCCCCGGACAGGGGAACACTGAAGCTTTCTTT.

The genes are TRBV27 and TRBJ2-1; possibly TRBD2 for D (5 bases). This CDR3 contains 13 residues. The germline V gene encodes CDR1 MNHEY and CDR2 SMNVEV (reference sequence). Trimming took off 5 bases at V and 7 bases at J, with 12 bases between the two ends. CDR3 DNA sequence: TGTGCCAGCAGTCCAGGAGGCGGTAATGAGCAGTTCTTC. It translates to CASSPGGGNEQFF.

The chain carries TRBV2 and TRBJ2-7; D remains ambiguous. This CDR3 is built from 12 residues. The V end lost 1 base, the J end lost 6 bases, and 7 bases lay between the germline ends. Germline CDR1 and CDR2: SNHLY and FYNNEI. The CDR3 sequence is CASSEVPGEQYF. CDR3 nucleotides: TGTGCCAGCAGTGAAGTGCCGGGCGAGCAGTACTTC.

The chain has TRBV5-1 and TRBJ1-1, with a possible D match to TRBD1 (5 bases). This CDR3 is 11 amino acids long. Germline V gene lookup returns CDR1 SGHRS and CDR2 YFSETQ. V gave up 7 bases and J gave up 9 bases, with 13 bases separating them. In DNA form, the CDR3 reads TGCGCCAGCTCCCAGGGTTGGCAAGCTTTCTTT. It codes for CASSQGWQAFF.

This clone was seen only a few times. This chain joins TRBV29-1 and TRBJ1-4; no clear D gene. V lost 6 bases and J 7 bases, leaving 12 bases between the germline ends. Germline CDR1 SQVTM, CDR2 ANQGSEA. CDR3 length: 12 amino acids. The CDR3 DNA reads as TGCAGCGTCAGAACTGGGAGTGAAAAACTGTTTTTT. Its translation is CSVRTGSEKLFF.

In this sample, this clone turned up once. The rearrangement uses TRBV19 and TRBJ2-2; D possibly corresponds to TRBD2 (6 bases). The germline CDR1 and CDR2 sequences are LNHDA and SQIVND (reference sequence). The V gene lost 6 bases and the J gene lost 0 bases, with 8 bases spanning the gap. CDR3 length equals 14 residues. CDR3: CASRGRTNTGELFF. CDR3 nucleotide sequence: TGTGCCAGTAGGGGGAGGACGAACACCGGGGAGCTGTTTTTT. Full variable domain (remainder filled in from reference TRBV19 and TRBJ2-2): DGGITQSPKYLFRKEGQNVTLSCEQNLNHDAMYWYRQDPGQGLRLIYYSQIVNDFQKGDIAEGYSVSREKKESFPLTVTSAQKNPTAFYLCASRGRTNTGELFFGEGSRLTVL.

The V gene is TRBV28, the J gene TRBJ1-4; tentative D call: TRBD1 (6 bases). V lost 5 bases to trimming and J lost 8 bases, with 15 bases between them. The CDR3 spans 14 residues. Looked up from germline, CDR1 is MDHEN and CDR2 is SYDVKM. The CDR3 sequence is CASSPHTGTEKLFF. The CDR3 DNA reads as TGTGCCAGCAGTCCACATACAGGGACGGAAAAACTGTTTTTT. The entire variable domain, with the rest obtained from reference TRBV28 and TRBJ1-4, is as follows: DVKVTQSSRYLVKRTGEKVFLECVQDMDHENMFWYRQDPGLGLRLIYFSYDVKMKEKGDIPEGYSVSREKKERFSLILESASTNQTSMYLCASSPHTGTEKLFFGSGTQLSVL.

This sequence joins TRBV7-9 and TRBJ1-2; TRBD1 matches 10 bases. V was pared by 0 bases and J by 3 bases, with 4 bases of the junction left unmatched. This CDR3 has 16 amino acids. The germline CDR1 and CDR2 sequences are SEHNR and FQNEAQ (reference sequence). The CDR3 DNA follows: TGTGCCAGCAGCTTAGCCCCGACAGGGGGCCACTATGGCTACACCTTC. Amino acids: CASSLAPTGGHYGYTF.

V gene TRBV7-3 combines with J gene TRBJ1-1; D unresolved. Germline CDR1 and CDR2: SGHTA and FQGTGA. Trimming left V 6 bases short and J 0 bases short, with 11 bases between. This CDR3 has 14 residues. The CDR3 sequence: CASSQNTVNTEAFF. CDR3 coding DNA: TGTGCCAGCAGTCAGAACACAGTGAACACTGAAGCTTTCTTT.

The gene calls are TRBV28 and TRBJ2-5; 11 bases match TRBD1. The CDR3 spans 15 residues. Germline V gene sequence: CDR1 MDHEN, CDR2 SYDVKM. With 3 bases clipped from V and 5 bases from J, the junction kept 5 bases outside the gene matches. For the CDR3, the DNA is TGTGCCAGCAGTTTCCGGACAGGGGGCCGGGAGACCCAGTACTTC. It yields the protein CASSFRTGGRETQYF.

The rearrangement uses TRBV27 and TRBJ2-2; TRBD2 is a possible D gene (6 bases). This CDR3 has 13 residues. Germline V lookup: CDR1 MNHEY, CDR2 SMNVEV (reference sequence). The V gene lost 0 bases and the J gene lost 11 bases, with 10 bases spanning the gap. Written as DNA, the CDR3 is TGTGCCAGCAGTTTATCGAGGACTACCGAGCTGTTTTTT. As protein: CASSLSRTTELFF.

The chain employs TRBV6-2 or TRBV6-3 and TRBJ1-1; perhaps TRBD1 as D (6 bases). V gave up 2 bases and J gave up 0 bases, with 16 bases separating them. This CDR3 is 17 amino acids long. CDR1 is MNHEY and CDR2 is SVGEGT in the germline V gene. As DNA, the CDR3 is TGTGCCAGCAGTTACCACAGGGCTGCGAGCGTGAACACTGAAGCTTTCTTT. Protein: CASSYHRAASVNTEAFF.

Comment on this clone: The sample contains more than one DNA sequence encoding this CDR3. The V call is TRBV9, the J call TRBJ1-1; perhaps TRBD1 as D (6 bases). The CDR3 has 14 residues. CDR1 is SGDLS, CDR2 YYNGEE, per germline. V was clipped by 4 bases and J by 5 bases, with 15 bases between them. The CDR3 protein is CASSFRGEGTEAFF. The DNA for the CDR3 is TGTGCCAGCAGCTTCAGGGGCGAGGGGACTGAAGCTTTCTTT.

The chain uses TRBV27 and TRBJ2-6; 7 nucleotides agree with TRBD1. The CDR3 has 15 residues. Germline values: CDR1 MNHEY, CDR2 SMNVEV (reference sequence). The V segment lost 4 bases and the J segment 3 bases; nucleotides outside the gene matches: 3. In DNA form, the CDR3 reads TGTGCCAGCAGTTCCAGGGGGAATGGGGCCAACGTCCTGACTTTC. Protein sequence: CASSSRGNGANVLTF.

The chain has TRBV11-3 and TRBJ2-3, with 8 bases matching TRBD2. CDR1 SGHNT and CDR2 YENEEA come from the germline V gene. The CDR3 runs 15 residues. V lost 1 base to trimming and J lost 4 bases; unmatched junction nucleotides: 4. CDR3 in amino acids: CASSLGAGASDTQYF. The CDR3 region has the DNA TGTGCCAGCAGCTTAGGAGCGGGAGCATCAGATACGCAGTATTTT.

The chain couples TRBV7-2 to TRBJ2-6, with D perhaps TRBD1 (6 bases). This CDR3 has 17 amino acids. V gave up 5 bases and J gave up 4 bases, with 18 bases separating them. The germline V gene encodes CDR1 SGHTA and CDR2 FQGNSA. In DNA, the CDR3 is TGTGCCAGCAGCAAGGCCCCCGGGACAACCGGGGCCAACGTCCTGACTTTC. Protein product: CASSKAPGTTGANVLTF.

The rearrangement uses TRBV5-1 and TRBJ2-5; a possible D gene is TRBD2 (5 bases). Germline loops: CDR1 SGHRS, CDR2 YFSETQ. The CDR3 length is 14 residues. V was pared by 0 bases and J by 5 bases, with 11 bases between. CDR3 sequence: CASSLESRGETQYF. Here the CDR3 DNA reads TGCGCCAGCAGCTTGGAGTCTAGAGGGGAGACCCAGTACTTC.

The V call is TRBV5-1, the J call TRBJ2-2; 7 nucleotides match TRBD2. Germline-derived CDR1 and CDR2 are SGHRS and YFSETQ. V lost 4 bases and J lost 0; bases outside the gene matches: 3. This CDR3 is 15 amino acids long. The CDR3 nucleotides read TGCGCCAGCAGCATTAGCGGGCCGAACACCGGGGAGCTGTTTTTT. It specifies CASSISGPNTGELFF.

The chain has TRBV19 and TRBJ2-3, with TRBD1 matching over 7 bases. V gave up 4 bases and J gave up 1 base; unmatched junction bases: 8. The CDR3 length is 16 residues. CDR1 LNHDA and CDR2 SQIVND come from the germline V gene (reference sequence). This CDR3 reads CASSTPHRGGTDTQYF. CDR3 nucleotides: TGTGCCAGTAGTACGCCTCACAGGGGCGGCACAGATACGCAGTATTTT.

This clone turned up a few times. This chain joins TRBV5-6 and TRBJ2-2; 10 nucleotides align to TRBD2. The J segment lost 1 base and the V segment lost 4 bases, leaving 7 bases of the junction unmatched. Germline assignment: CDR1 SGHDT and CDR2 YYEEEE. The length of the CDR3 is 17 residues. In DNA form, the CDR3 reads TGTGCCAGCAGCCCTCTGACTAGCGGGTTGAACACCGGGGAGCTGTTTTTT. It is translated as CASSPLTSGLNTGELFF.